This T cell receptor (beta chain) is from a study of PD-1 blockade in classical Hodgkin lymphoma. Time point reported: newly diagnosed, previously untreated cHL patient sample. Magnetic negative selection purified CD4+ T cells from thawed PBMCs. PBMCs from patients with newly diagnosed, untreated classical Hodgkin lymphoma served as a comparison group for the relapsed/refractory trial patients. Measured with immunoSEQ multiplex PCR; TCRdb has only the in-frame clones, and not every one. The sample comprises 20,000 to 30,000 clones, about 90% of which are singletons, and roughly 0.52% rests with the top ten. The CDR3 consists of 16 residues. V lost 0 bases, J lost 6 bases, and 10 bases stayed unmatched. CDR1 and CDR2 (germline): SGHRS, YFSETQ. General observations from the study: TCR diversity at baseline was reported to be reduced in newly diagnosed patients relative to healthy donors. Repertoire differences have undefined causes, possibly disease activity or prior therapy.

As for this clone: What it recognizes is unknown.

The sequenced sample was CD4+ T cells from blood. The chain has TRBV5-1 and TRBJ2-3; 7 nucleotides agree with TRBD2. This receptor was taken from a human donor with classical Hodgkin lymphoma. CDR3 DNA: TGCGCCAGCAGCTTGGCGGGTAGCGGGTTGCTGGATACGCAGTATTTT. It codes for CASSLAGSGLLDTQYF.